This entry describes one TCR beta chain. Its antigen is unknown. The junction departs from germline at one end; a sequencing error may be responsible. The data originate from a study of post-analysis software for immune sequencing data. Per the germline V gene, CDR1 is SEHNR and CDR2 is FQNEAQ (reference sequence). This CDR3 region has 15 residues. Study-wide points: Analysis by F measure revealed that same-batch samples clustered strongly together. The five TRBV segments detected at higher frequency in patients than in controls included TRBV5-6, TRBV5-1 and TRBV20-1.

Unique molecular identifiers had been added to the TCR beta cDNA libraries. Via MiXCR, TCRdb re-called the PCR reads, giving one row per CDR3 protein. The sample holds roughly 200,000 distinct CDR3 sequences; approximately 30% are singletons and the top ten take 3% to 4%. The origin of this receptor is a girl under 18 with multiple sclerosis. The sequenced sample was blood. The chain is built from TRBV7-9 and TRBJ2-7; 8 nucleotides align to TRBD2. The CDR3 spells CASSLTPGLVVEQYF. Written as DNA, the CDR3 is TGCGCCAGCAGCTTAACCCCGGGACTAGTGGTCGAGCAGTACTTC.